These 3 T cell receptor beta chains came from one sample sequenced in a study of OX40 agonist ivuxolimab in advanced cancers. Clones were sequenced by immunoSEQ multiplex PCR, and TCRdb holds only the in-frame ones, with some missing. The sample yields 39,000 or so clones, about 93% seen once. Sequences were derived from CD4+ or CD8+ T cells sorted from blood, sampled in a trial of the OX40 agonist ivuxolimab. Receptor source: an adult with an advanced solid tumor such as melanoma, head and neck, liver or kidney cancer.

The chain recombines TRBV6-6 with TRBJ2-1, with D unresolved. The CDR3 contains 14 residues. Trimming took off 4 bases at V and 1 base at J, with 8 bases between the two ends. CDR1 is MNHNY, CDR2 SVGAGI, per germline (reference sequence). The CDR3 DNA reads TGTGCCAGCAGTTCCCCTGGGTCCTACAATGAGCAGTTCTTC. Protein product: CASSSPGSYNEQFF.

The gene calls are TRBV10-1 and TRBJ2-7; 8 bases are shared with TRBD1. The junction had 10 bases not matched to a gene; V was cut back by 10 bases and J by 5 bases. Germline values: CDR1 WNHNN, CDR2 SYGVQD (reference sequence). CDR3 length: 13 residues. In DNA form, the CDR3 reads TGCGCCACCTCGACAGGGGATAAAGACGAGCAGTACTTC. Amino acids: CATSTGDKDEQYF.

The V and J genes are TRBV11-1 and TRBJ2-1; 8 nucleotides agree with TRBD2. V lost 1 base and J lost 8; bases outside the gene matches: 13. The CDR3 loop spans 17 amino acids. The germline V gene has CDR1 SGHAT and CDR2 FQDESV (reference sequence). CDR3 protein: CASSLVQSGGPLDEQFF. The CDR3 coding sequence is TGTGCCAGCAGCTTAGTCCAGTCGGGAGGGCCTTTAGATGAGCAGTTCTTC.